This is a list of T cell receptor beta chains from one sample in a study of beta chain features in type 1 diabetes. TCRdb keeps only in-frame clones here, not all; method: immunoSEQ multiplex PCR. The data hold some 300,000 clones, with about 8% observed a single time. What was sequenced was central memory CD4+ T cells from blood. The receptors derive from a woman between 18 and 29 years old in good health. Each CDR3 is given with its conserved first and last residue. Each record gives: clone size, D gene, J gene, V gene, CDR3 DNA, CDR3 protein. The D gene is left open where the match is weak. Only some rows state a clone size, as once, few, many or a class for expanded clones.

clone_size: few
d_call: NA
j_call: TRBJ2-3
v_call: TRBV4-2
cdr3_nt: TGTGCCAGCAGCCAAGTTACAGATACGCAGTATTTT
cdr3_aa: CASSQVTDTQYF

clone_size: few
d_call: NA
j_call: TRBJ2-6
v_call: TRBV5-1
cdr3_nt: TGCGCCAGCAGCCCTCGGGACCCTAGCTCTGGGGCCAACGTCCTGACTTTC
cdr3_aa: CASSPRDPSSGANVLTF

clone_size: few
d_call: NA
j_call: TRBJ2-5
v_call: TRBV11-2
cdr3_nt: TGTGCCAGCAGCGAGGGGGAGACCCAGTACTTC
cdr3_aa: CASSEGETQYF

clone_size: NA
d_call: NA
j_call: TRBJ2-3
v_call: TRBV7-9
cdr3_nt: TGTGCCAGCAGCTTGCTTTATGCAGATACGCAGTATTTT
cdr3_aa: CASSLLYADTQYF

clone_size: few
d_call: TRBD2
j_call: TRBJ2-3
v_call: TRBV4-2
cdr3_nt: TGTGCCAGCAGCCCTCAGCGGGGACCAGATACGCAGTATTTT
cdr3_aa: CASSPQRGPDTQYF

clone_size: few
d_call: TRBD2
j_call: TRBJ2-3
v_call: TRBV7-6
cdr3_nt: TGTGCCAGCAGCTTTCGGGGGGTGGATACGCAGTATTTT
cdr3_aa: CASSFRGVDTQYF

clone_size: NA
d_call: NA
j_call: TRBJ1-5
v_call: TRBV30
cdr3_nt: TGTGCCTGGAGTCAAGGGGGCAATCAGCCCCAGCATTTT
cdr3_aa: CAWSQGGNQPQHF

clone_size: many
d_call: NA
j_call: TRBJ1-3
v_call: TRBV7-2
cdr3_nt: TGTGCCAGCAGCGCAAGGGTCAGCAGCTCTGGAAACACCATATATTTT
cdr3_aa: CASSARVSSSGNTIYF

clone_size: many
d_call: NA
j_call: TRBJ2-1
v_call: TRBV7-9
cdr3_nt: TGTGCCAGCAGCTTACAAGGGACCATTGATGAGCAGTTCTTC
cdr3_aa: CASSLQGTIDEQFF

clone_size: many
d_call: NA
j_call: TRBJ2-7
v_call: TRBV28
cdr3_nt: TGTGCCAGCAGCCGGGGTTACGAGCAGTACTTC
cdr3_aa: CASSRGYEQYF

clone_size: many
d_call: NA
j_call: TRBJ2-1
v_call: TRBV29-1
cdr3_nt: TGCAGCGCACCAGGTTCAGGGACCTTTAATGAGCAGTTCTTC
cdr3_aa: CSAPGSGTFNEQFF

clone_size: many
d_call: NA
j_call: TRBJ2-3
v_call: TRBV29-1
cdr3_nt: TGCAGCCACCGCACATCAGTGGATACGCAGTATTTT
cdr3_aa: CSHRTSVDTQYF

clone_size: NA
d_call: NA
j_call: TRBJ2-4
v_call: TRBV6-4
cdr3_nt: TGTGCCAGCAGTGACGGGGTTGAGGGTGATGTGATGTGTCACATTCAGTACTTC
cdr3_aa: CASSDGVEGDVMCHIQYF

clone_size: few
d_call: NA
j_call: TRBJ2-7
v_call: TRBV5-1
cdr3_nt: TGCGCCAGCAGCTCCGGGGCCGGGAACTCCGTCTACGAGCAGTACTTC
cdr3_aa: CASSSGAGNSVYEQYF

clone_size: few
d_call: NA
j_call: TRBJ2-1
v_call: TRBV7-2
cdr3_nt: TGTGCCAGCAGCTCCGACCCTTACAATGAGCAGTTCTTC
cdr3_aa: CASSSDPYNEQFF

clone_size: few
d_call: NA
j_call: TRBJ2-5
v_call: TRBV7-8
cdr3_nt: TGTGCCAGCAGCTCTTACGCCCAAGAGACCCAGTACTTC
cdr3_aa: CASSSYAQETQYF

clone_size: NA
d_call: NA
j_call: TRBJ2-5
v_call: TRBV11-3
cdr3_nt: TGTGCCAGCAGCCGCAGGGAGGGGGAAGAGACCCAGTACTTC
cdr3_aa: CASSRREGEETQYF

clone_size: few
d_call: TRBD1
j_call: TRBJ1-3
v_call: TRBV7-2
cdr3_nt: TGTGCCAGCAGCCCGGTCAGGGGGAACACCATATATTTT
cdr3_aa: CASSPVRGNTIYF

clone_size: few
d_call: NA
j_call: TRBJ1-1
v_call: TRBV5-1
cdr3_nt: TGCGCCAGCAGCCTTACAACAGACTTCACTGAAACTTTCTTT
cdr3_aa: CASSLTTDFTETFF

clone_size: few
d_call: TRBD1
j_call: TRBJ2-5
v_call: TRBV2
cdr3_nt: TGTGCCAGCAGTGACCGAGGACAGGCACAAGAGACCCAGTACTTC
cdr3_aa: CASSDRGQAQETQYF

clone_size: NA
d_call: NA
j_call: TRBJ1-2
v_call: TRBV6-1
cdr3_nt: TGTGCCAGCAGTGCGAGGGAGGCTCGTGGCTACACCTTC
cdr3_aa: CASSAREARGYTF

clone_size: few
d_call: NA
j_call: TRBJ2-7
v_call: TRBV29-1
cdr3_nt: TGCAGCGGAGAGGAGGGAGACGAGCAGTACTTC
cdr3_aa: CSGEEGDEQYF

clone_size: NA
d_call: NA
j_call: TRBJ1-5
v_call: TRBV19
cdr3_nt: TGTGCCAGTAGTGGACAGAGTTCTGGGCCCCAGCATTTT
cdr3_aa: CASSGQSSGPQHF

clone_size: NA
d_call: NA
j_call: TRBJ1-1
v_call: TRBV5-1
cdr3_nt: TGCGCCAGCAGCTTGGTAGGCGGAGAAGCTTTCTTT
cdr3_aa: CASSLVGGEAFF

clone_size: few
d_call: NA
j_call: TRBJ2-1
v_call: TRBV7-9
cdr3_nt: TGTGCCAGCAGCCAAGATATGACTAGCTACAATGAGCAGTTCTTC
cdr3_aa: CASSQDMTSYNEQFF

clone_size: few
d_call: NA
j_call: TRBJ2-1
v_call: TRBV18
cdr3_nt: TGTGCCAGCTCACCACCGAATCCCGGGGTGCCCTACAATGAGCAGTTCTTC
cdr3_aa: CASSPPNPGVPYNEQFF

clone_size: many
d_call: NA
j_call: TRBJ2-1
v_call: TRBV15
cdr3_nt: TGTGCCACCAGCAGAGCCCGTGGCGGGCAGTTCTTC
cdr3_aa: CATSRARGGQFF

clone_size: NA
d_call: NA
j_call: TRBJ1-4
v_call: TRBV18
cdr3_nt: TGTGCCAGCTCACCCAATTTGGGGACCGGGAATGAAAAACTGTTTTTT
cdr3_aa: CASSPNLGTGNEKLFF

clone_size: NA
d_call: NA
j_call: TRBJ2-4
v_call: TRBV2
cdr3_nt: TGTGCCAGCAGCTCGGGACTAGCCAAAAACATTCAGTACTTC
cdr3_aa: CASSSGLAKNIQYF

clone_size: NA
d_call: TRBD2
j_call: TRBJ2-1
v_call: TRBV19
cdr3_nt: TGTGCCAGTAGAGCTAGCGGGAGTGTCGATGAGCAGTTCTTC
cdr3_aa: CASRASGSVDEQFF

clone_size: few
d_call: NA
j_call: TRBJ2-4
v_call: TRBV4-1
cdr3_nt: TGCGCCAGCAGCCAATCTGTTGGGCCCGAGGGGTACAAAAACATTCAGTACTTC
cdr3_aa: CASSQSVGPEGYKNIQYF

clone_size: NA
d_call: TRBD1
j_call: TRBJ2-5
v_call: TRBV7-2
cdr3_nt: TGTGCCAGCAGCCCTAGGAGACAGGGGAAAGGAGAGACCCAGTACTTC
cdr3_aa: CASSPRRQGKGETQYF

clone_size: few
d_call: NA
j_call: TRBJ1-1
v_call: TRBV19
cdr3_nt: TGTGCCAGTAGCCGGATTTCGGGGACGGTGAACACTGAAGCTTTCTTT
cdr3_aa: CASSRISGTVNTEAFF

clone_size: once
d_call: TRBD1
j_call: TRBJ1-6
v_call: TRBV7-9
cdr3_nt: TGTGCCAGCAGCCAACGTCCGGGACAGGGGCTTGAGGCCCTCCACTTT
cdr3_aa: CASSQRPGQGLEALHF

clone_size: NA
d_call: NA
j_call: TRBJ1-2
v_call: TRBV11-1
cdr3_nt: TGTGCCAGCAGCTCCCGAAGTGGAGGTCGGTATGGCTACACCTTC
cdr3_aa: CASSSRSGGRYGYTF

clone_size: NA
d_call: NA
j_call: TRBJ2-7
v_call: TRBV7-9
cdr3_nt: TGTGCCAGCAGCTTAGCCCAGGGAAAATACGAGCAGTACTTC
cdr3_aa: CASSLAQGKYEQYF

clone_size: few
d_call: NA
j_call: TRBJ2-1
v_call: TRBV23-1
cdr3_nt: TGCGCCAGCAGTCACCCCCGGGTCAGCCAGTTCTTC
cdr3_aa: CASSHPRVSQFF

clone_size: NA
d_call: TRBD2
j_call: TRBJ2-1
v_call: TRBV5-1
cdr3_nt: TGCGCCAGCAGCCTGGGACTAGCGGGAGGGCCGGATGAGCAGTTCTTC
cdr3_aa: CASSLGLAGGPDEQFF

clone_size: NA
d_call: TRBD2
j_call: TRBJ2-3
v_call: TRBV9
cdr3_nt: TGTGCCAGCAGCGTAGCCCCGGTAGCGGGGATAGATACGCAGTATTTT
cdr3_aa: CASSVAPVAGIDTQYF

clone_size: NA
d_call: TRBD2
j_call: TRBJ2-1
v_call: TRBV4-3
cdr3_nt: TGCGCCAGCAGCCAAGCTCTCGGGGGGGCCTCCTACAATGAGCAGTTCTTC
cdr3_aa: CASSQALGGASYNEQFF